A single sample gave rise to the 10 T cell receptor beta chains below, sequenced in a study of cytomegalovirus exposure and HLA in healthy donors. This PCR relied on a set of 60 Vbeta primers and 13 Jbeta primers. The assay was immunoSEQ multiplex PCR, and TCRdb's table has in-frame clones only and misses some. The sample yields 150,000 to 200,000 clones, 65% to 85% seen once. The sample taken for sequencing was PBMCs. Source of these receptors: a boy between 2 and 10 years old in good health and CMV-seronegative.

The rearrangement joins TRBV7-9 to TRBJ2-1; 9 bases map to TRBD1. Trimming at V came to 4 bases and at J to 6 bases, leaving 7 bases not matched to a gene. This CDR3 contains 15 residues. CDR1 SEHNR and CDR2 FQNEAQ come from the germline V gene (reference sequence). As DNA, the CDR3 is TGTGCCAGCAGCTCCCTGGACAGGGGTGTCAATGAGCAGTTCTTC. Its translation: CASSSLDRGVNEQFF.

The CDR3 region is CASSQEVGGSGELFF. Here the CDR3 DNA reads TGCGCCAGCAGCCAAGAGGTGGGGGGAAGCGGGGAGCTGTTTTTT. The chain has TRBV4-3 and TRBJ2-2; possible D gene TRBD2, 6 bases. The V end lost 0 bases, the J end lost 7 bases, and 12 bases lay between the germline ends. Germline V CDR1 and CDR2: LGHNA, YSLEER. This CDR3 comprises 15 residues.

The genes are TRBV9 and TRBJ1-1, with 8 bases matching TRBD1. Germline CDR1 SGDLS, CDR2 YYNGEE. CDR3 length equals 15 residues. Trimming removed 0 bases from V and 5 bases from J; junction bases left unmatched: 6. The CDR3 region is CASSVVPGGRTEAFF. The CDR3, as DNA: TGTGCCAGCAGCGTAGTCCCAGGGGGCAGGACTGAAGCTTTCTTT.

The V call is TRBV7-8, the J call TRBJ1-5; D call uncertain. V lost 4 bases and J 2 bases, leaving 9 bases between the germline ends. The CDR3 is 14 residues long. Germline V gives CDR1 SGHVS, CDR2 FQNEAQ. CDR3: CASSSQRGNQPQHF. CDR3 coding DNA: TGTGCCAGCAGCTCCCAACGGGGCAATCAGCCCCAGCATTTT.

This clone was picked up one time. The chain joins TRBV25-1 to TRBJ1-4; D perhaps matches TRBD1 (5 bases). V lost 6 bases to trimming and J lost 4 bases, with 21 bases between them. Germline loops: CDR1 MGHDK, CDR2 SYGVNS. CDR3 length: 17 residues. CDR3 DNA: TGTGCCAGCAGCGAAACTAACCCGGGACTGAATAATGAAAAACTGTTTTTT. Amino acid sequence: CASSETNPGLNNEKLFF.

The CDR3 sequence: CASSYPTNTGELFF. The CDR3 region has the DNA TGTGCCAGCAGTTACCCCACTAACACCGGGGAGCTGTTTTTT. The rearrangement links TRBV6-5 to TRBJ2-2; D remains unclear. The germline V and J ends were trimmed by 2 bases and 2 bases, with 6 bases remaining between them. The CDR3 has 14 residues. The germline gives CDR1 MNHEY, CDR2 SVGAGI.

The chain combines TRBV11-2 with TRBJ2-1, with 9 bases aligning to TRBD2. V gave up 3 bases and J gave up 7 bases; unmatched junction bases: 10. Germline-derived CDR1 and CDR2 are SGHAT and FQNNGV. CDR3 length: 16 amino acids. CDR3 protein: CASSFVLAGPGNEQFF. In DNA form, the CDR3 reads TGTGCCAGCAGCTTTGTCCTAGCGGGGCCCGGGAATGAGCAGTTCTTC.

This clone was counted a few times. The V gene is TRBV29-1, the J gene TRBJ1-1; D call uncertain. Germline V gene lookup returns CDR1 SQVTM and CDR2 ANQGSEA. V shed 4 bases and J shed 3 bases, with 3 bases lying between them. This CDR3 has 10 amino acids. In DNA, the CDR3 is TGCAGCGTTGCGGACACTGAAGCTTTCTTT. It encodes CSVADTEAFF.

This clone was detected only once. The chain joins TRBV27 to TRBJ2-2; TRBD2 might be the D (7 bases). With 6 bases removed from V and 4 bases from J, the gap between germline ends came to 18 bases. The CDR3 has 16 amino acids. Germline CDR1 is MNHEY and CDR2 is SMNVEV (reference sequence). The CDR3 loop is CASSPRVGGLTGELFF. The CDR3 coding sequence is TGTGCCAGCAGCCCGAGAGTCGGGGGGCTCACCGGGGAGCTGTTTTTT.

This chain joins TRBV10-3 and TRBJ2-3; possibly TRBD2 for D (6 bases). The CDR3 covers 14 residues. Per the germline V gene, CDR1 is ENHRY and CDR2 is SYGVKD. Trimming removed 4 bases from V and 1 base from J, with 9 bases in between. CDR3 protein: CAISVSSGTDTQYF. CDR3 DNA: TGTGCCATCAGTGTGTCTAGCGGCACAGATACGCAGTATTTT.